What follows are 13 T cell receptor beta chains derived from one specimen sequenced in a study of cytomegalovirus exposure and HLA in healthy donors. 60 Vbeta and 13 Jbeta primers were used in PCR. TCRdb keeps only in-frame clones here, not all; method: immunoSEQ multiplex PCR. The table includes about 150,000 clones, approximately 86% detected once. Sequenced input: PBMCs. The receptors were sampled from a woman aged 45-59 years in good health and CMV-seropositive.

The chain uses TRBV29-1 and TRBJ1-2; tentative D call: TRBD1 (5 bases). This CDR3 has 16 residues. CDR1 SQVTM and CDR2 ANQGSEA come from the germline V gene. Trimming took off 6 bases at V and 4 bases at J, with 24 bases between the two ends. CDR3 region: CSVLPGVGTYSYGYTF. The CDR3 DNA is TGCAGCGTCCTGCCGGGGGTCGGGACCTATAGCTATGGCTACACCTTC.

The chain employs TRBV18 and TRBJ1-2; 11 bases are a match to TRBD1. In germline, CDR1 is KGHSH, CDR2 LQKENI. The CDR3 spans 16 residues. V dropped 4 bases and J dropped 7; count of bases not matched to a gene: 11. The CDR3 DNA reads TGTGCCAGCTCACTTCCCGGCGGACAGGGGGCAAGTGGCTACACCTTC. Translation: CASSLPGGQGASGYTF.

The chain recombines TRBV29-1 with TRBJ1-5; the match to TRBD1 covers 7 bases. Germline CDR1 and CDR2: SQVTM and ANQGSEA. The CDR3 length is 13 residues. J was trimmed by 0 bases and V by 4 bases; bases with no gene match: 0. The CDR3 region is CSVGTGSNQPQHF. The CDR3 DNA sequence: TGCAGCGTTGGGACAGGTAGCAATCAGCCCCAGCATTTT.

This chain links TRBV4-1 with TRBJ2-1, with 7 nucleotides matching TRBD1. The CDR3 is made up of 16 amino acids. Germline loops: CDR1 MGHRA, CDR2 YSYEKL. The V gene end was trimmed by 4 bases and the J gene end by 5 bases; junction bases not matched to a gene: 11. This CDR3 is CASSLKRDSENNEQFF. The CDR3, as DNA: TGCGCCAGCAGCCTTAAACGGGACAGCGAAAACAATGAGCAGTTCTTC.

The CDR3 DNA reads as TGTGCCAGACAGTCGGGCCGAGGGAAGCAGTTCTTC. Its translation is CARQSGRGKQFF. The genes are TRBV27 and TRBJ2-1, with TRBD2 as a possible D gene (5 bases). The germline gives CDR1 MNHEY, CDR2 SMNVEV (reference sequence). There are 12 residues in the CDR3. The V and J ends lost 9 bases and 11 bases respectively, with 17 bases between them.

This chain joins TRBV7-9 and TRBJ1-2; the D is unclear. The germline V and J ends were trimmed by 0 bases and 6 bases, with 8 bases remaining between them. CDR3 length: 13 residues. Germline assignment: CDR1 SEHNR and CDR2 FQNEAQ (reference sequence). The CDR3 loop is CASSLALSDGYTF. CDR3 DNA sequence: TGTGCCAGCAGCTTAGCGCTGTCAGATGGCTACACCTTC.

The rearrangement links TRBV5-6 to TRBJ2-7, with TRBD1 matching 12 bases. Germline trimming cut 4 bases from V and 10 bases from J; bases unmatched to any gene: 15. Germline CDR1 is SGHDT and CDR2 is YYEEEE. CDR3 size: 16 residues. CDR3 residues: CASSGTGGTKVNGQYF. The CDR3, as DNA: TGTGCCAGCAGCGGGACAGGGGGCACAAAAGTCAACGGTCAGTACTTC.

The chain combines TRBV21-1 with TRBJ2-7; the D call TRBD1 from the table was never checked on the DNA. TRBV21-1 is a listed pseudogene. The CDR3 is made up of 16 amino acids. CDR3 DNA: TGTGCCAGCAGCAAAAATCCGGGACAGGAACGCCACGAGCAGTACTTC. Its protein is CASSKNPGQERHEQYF.

As for this clone: Sequence at one end of the junction differs from germline and may be a read error. The chain has TRBV7-9 and TRBJ2-7; unclear D gene. Germline CDR1 SEHNR, CDR2 FQNEAQ (reference sequence). CDR3 length: 11 amino acids. The CDR3 loop reads CSSSSSYEQYF. CDR3 DNA: TGTTCCAGCAGCTCCAGCTACGAGCAGTACTTC.

This chain links TRBV30 with TRBJ2-1, with a possible D match to TRBD2 (6 bases). Germline assignment: CDR1 GTSNPN and CDR2 SVGIG (reference sequence). Trimming left V 4 bases short and J 9 bases short, with 16 bases between. This CDR3 spans 13 amino acids. CDR3 in amino acids: CAWTKDYSREQFF. The CDR3 DNA follows: TGTGCCTGGACAAAGGACTATTCTCGTGAGCAGTTCTTC.

This clone was seen once. The rearrangement uses TRBV6-5 and TRBJ2-4; D not certain. Trimming cost V 2 bases and J 2 bases, with 7 bases left between them. CDR3 length equals 14 residues. Looked up from germline, CDR1 is MNHEY and CDR2 is SVGAGI. CDR3 DNA: TGTGCCAGCAGTTACGGCGGCCCCAAAAACATTCAGTACTTC. Translating it yields CASSYGGPKNIQYF.

V gene TRBV5-4 combines with J gene TRBJ2-2, with D unclear. V was trimmed by 4 bases and J by 3 bases, leaving 7 bases between them. In germline, CDR1 is SGHNT, CDR2 YYREEE (reference sequence). This CDR3 region has 13 residues. The DNA of the CDR3 is TGTGCCAGCAGCGTAACATACACCGGGGAGCTGTTTTTT. Translation: CASSVTYTGELFF.

V usage is TRBV2 and J usage is TRBJ1-1; tentatively, D is TRBD1 (5 bases). Germline-derived CDR1 and CDR2 are SNHLY and FYNNEI. V lost 6 bases, J lost 1 base, and 9 bases lay in between. CDR3 length: 13 amino acids. Written as DNA, the CDR3 is TGTGCCAGCAGCAGGGCGACGAACACTGAAGCTTTCTTT. It is translated as CASSRATNTEAFF.